This entry lists 15 T cell receptor beta chains sequenced from one sample in a study of shared clonotypes between healthy human individuals. Data came from immunoSEQ multiplex PCR; TCRdb stores just in-frame clones and leaves some out. The data contain about 2.1 million clones, around 93% of them seen just once; the ten biggest clones take up around 1.8%. Only CD45RO-negative cells positively selected for CCR7 counted as naive CD8 cells, so terminally differentiated effector memory CD45RA+ cells were excluded. The sequenced sample consisted of naive CD8+ T cells from PBMCs. These receptors all stem from a man between 18 and 35 years old in good health. Some clones in this sample may be carry-over from other donors' samples.

V is TRBV21-1 and J is TRBJ2-7; the DNA was not used to check the table's D call, TRBD1. TRBV21-1 is a pseudogene segment. CDR3 length: 15 residues. CDR3 DNA sequence: TGTGCCAGCAGCAAAAGAGGAGACAGGATCTACGAGCAGTACTTC. It translates to CASSKRGDRIYEQYF.

The count of this clone is one. This rearrangement joins TRBV28 to TRBJ2-7, with unresolved D. Germline values: CDR1 MDHEN, CDR2 SYDVKM. The CDR3 runs to 12 residues. Trimming took 5 bases from V and 3 from J, leaving 8 bases between them. The CDR3 here is CASSAEYYEQYF. The DNA of the CDR3 is TGTGCCAGCAGTGCCGAGTACTACGAGCAGTACTTC.

This chain's CDR3 is CASSQGRGKNEKLFF. The CDR3 DNA sequence: TGTGCCAGCAGCCAGGGACGGGGTAAGAATGAAAAACTGTTTTTT. The chain is built from TRBV5-4 and TRBJ1-4; possible D gene TRBD1, 5 bases. Germline lookup yields CDR1 SGHNT and CDR2 YYREEE (reference sequence). The ends were cut back, 4 bases at V and 5 bases at J, with 15 bases in the middle. The CDR3 has 15 amino acids. Variable domain in full (rest from reference TRBV5-4 and TRBJ1-4): ETGVTQSPTHLIKTRGQQVTLRCSSQSGHNTVSWYQQALGQGPQFIFQYYREEENGRGNFPPRFSGLQFPNYSSELNVNALELDDSALYLCASSQGRGKNEKLFFGSGTQLSVL.

The V call is TRBV9, the J call TRBJ2-1; D is uncertain. The CDR3 spans 14 residues. V was clipped by 0 bases and J by 3 bases, with 7 bases between them. Germline assignment: CDR1 SGDLS and CDR2 YYNGEE. The DNA of the CDR3 is TGTGCCAGCAGCGTAGTTCCCTTCTACAATGAGCAGTTCTTC. Amino acids: CASSVVPFYNEQFF.

CDR3 sequence (DNA): TGTGCCAGCAGCTCAAAAGAGACCCAGTACTTC. Its translation is CASSSKETQYF. The J gene is TRBJ2-5, the V gene TRBV7-3; D call uncertain. The CDR3 runs to 11 residues. The germline CDR1 and CDR2 sequences are SGHTA and FQGTGA. V lost 4 bases to trimming and J lost 3 bases, with 3 bases between them. The whole variable domain, filled in from reference TRBV7-3 and TRBJ2-5, reads GAGVSQTPSNKVTEKGKYVELRCDPISGHTALYWYRQSLGQGPEFLIYFQGTGAADDSGLPNDRFFAVRPEGSVSTLKIQRTERGDSAVYLCASSSKETQYFGPGTRLLVL.

This clone was counted between two and nine times. The chain carries TRBV5-8 and TRBJ1-1; D not resolved. The V end lost 4 bases, the J end lost 0 bases, and 7 bases lay between the germline ends. The CDR3 runs to 13 residues. CDR1 and CDR2 (germline): SGHTS, YDEGEE. CDR3 DNA sequence: TGTGCCAGCAGCGCCTCAGTGAACACTGAAGCTTTCTTT. Translating it yields CASSASVNTEAFF.

This clone has a single count. This chain links TRBV6-5 with TRBJ2-1, with D perhaps TRBD2 (5 bases). The CDR3 covers 13 residues. In germline, CDR1 is MNHEY, CDR2 SVGAGI. Trimming pared 11 bases from V and 5 bases from J, leaving 16 bases between. CDR3 sequence: CAAGESPHNEQFF. The CDR3 DNA reads TGTGCCGCCGGGGAGTCTCCCCACAATGAGCAGTTCTTC.

This rearrangement joins TRBV19 to TRBJ1-3; D ambiguous. The germline V gene has CDR1 LNHDA and CDR2 SQIVND (reference sequence). The V and J ends lost 7 bases and 0 bases respectively, with 7 bases between them. CDR3 length: 13 residues. The CDR3 is CASTETSGNTIYF. CDR3 nucleotide sequence: TGTGCCAGTACGGAGACCTCTGGAAACACCATATATTTT. The full variable domain, completed using reference TRBV19 and TRBJ1-3, is DGGITQSPKYLFRKEGQNVTLSCEQNLNHDAMYWYRQDPGQGLRLIYYSQIVNDFQKGDIAEGYSVSREKKESFPLTVTSAQKNPTAFYLCASTETSGNTIYFGEGSWLTVV.

The V and J genes are TRBV4-3 and TRBJ2-5, with D perhaps matching TRBD1 or TRBD2 (5 bases each). The CDR3 spans 15 residues. Germline CDR1 reads LGHNA; CDR2 reads YSLEER. Between the trimmed V and J ends, which lost 4 bases and 1 base, there was a span of 13 bases. CDR3 sequence reads: CASSLTGAPQETQYF. The DNA for the CDR3 is TGCGCCAGCAGCCTCACCGGGGCACCCCAAGAGACCCAGTACTTC.

CDR3 bases: TGTGCCAGCAGCTTGGGTAGTACCGGGGAGCTGTTTTTT. This translates into CASSLGSTGELFF. The gene calls are TRBV5-4 and TRBJ2-2; D gene unclear. Germline V gives CDR1 SGHNT, CDR2 YYREEE (reference sequence). The CDR3 runs 13 residues. The germline V and J ends were trimmed by 0 bases and 5 bases, with 5 bases remaining between them.

This chain connects TRBV4-3 to TRBJ2-1; the match to TRBD2 covers 8 bases. The germline V gene has CDR1 LGHNA and CDR2 YSLEER. The CDR3 has 17 residues. The J segment lost 8 bases and the V segment lost 3 bases, leaving 15 bases of the junction unmatched. CDR3 residues: CASSQAIGTRWVDEQFF. The CDR3 bases are TGCGCCAGCAGCCAGGCCATTGGGACTAGGTGGGTGGATGAGCAGTTCTTC.

The chain couples TRBV5-1 to TRBJ2-7; D gene unclear. The CDR3 covers 14 residues. Trimming shortened V by 0 bases and J by 4 bases, and 11 bases separated the two germline ends. The germline V gene has CDR1 SGHRS and CDR2 YFSETQ. The CDR3 DNA reads as TGCGCCAGCAGCTTGGACTCACCGGAGTACGAGCAGTACTTC. Translated, it gives CASSLDSPEYEQYF.

V and J are TRBV9 and TRBJ2-1; tentative D call: TRBD2 (6 bases). With 0 bases removed from V and 1 base from J, the gap between germline ends came to 11 bases. Germline CDR1 is SGDLS and CDR2 is YYNGEE. CDR3 length: 16 amino acids. For the CDR3, the DNA is TGTGCCAGCAGCGTAGTCTCGGGAGTTTCCTACAATGAGCAGTTCTTC. It yields the protein CASSVVSGVSYNEQFF.

J is TRBJ2-7 and V is TRBV13; TRBD1 matches at 9 bases. Germline CDR1 PRHDT, CDR2 FYEKMQ (reference sequence). The junction had 10 bases not matched to a gene; V was cut back by 5 bases and J by 2 bases. CDR3 length: 16 residues. This CDR3 is CASSTRQGVNPYEQYF. The DNA of the CDR3 is TGTGCCAGCAGCACTCGACAGGGGGTGAACCCCTACGAGCAGTACTTC.

V and J are TRBV28 and TRBJ1-2, with D hard to call. This CDR3 is 15 amino acids long. Germline CDR1 MDHEN, CDR2 SYDVKM. V was shortened by 3 bases and J by 2 bases, with 13 bases between the two germline ends. In DNA, the CDR3 is TGTGCCAGCAGTTTTAACATACGAGGGAACTATGGCTACACCTTC. Translation gives CASSFNIRGNYGYTF.